This entry lists 8 T cell receptor beta chains sequenced from one sample in a study of T-cell memory formation after mild COVID-19. TCRdb redid the calling of the 5' RACE reads with MiXCR, one entry per CDR3 protein. This sample has fewer than 40,000 distinct CDR3 sequences, with about an eighth found just once. The sequencing input was PBMCs or a T cell subset sorted from them (not recorded which). These receptors all stem from a young man who had mild COVID-19 (a few samples of this study predate the infection). Cell type and time point are not known.

This clonotype has more than one count but fewer than ten. The chain links TRBV6-4 to TRBJ2-2, with D hard to call. The CDR3 is 13 amino acids. V lost 5 bases, J lost 4 bases, and 8 bases lay in between. Germline CDR1 is MRHNA and CDR2 is SNTAGT. DNA of the CDR3: TGTGCCAGCAGTCACACCAGCACCGGGGAGCTGTTTTTT. This codes for CASSHTSTGELFF.

This clonotype was seen at least ten times. This rearrangement joins TRBV6-4 to TRBJ2-7; D not resolved. V lost 6 bases and J lost 4, with 4 bases in between. The CDR3 spans 10 residues. In germline, CDR1 is MRHNA, CDR2 SNTAGT. The CDR3 coding sequence is TGTGCCAGCAGGTTTTACGAGCAGTACGTC. Translating gives CASRFYEQYV.

This clonotype was counted a few times. The V gene is TRBV5-4, the J gene TRBJ2-1; D may match TRBD1 or TRBD2 (6 bases each). The germline V gene has CDR1 SGHNT and CDR2 YYREEE (reference sequence). The CDR3 is 15 amino acids. Trimming pared 7 bases from V and 8 bases from J, leaving 22 bases between. CDR3 sequence (DNA): TGTGCCAGCGGCCGCAGGGGAGGTGTTCTCCATGAGCAGTTCTTC. This codes for CASGRRGGVLHEQFF.

The table lists this clonotype with many counts. J is TRBJ2-2 and V is TRBV24-1; D call uncertain. The CDR3 totals 13 residues. Germline assignment: CDR1 KGHDR and CDR2 SFDVKD. The V end was cut by 9 bases, the J end by 1 base, with 8 bases between. CDR3 DNA sequence: TGTGCCACCGGGATGGAGAACACCGGGGAGCTGTTTTTT. Translating it yields CATGMENTGELFF.

The table lists this clonotype with many counts. J is TRBJ2-1 and V is TRBV11-2; TRBD2 agrees at 13 bases. CDR1 SGHAT and CDR2 FQNNGV come from the germline V gene. The V and J ends lost 4 bases and 4 bases, in that order; junction bases with no gene match: 1. This CDR3 spans 15 amino acids. CDR3 DNA: TGTGCCAGCAGCTCGGGACTAGCGGGATACAATGAGCAGTTCTTC. It codes for CASSSGLAGYNEQFF.

This chain uses TRBV3-1 with TRBJ1-3; a possible D gene is TRBD1 (6 bases). Germline loops: CDR1 LGHDT, CDR2 YNNKEL (reference sequence). This CDR3 spans 16 amino acids. V gave up 5 bases and J gave up 0 bases, with 14 bases separating them. Here the CDR3 DNA reads TGTGCCAGCAGCGAGTGGCGGGGGCGCTCTGGAAACACCATATATTTT. It is translated as CASSEWRGRSGNTIYF.

A few counts support this clonotype. The chain joins TRBV11-2 to TRBJ2-7; D may be TRBD1 (5 bases). Trimming shortened V by 3 bases and J by 4 bases, and 13 bases separated the two germline ends. The CDR3 runs 14 residues. CDR1 is SGHAT and CDR2 is FQNNGV in the germline V gene. CDR3 sequence (DNA): TGTGCCAGCAGCTTCAAGGGGAAGAGGTACGAGCAGTACTTC. Its translation: CASSFKGKRYEQYF.

This clonotype was observed a few times. V gene TRBV6-2 or TRBV6-3 combines with J gene TRBJ1-2; D unclear. This CDR3 spans 14 amino acids. Trimming shortened V by 0 bases and J by 5 bases, and 10 bases separated the two germline ends. Germline-derived CDR1 and CDR2 are MNHEY and SVGEGT. DNA for the CDR3: TGTGCCAGCAGTTACTCGGCGGGAACGTATGGCTACACCTTC. Translation: CASSYSAGTYGYTF.